This is a list of T cell receptor beta chains from one sample in a study of blood T cell repertoires in COVID-19. The method was immunoSEQ multiplex PCR; TCRdb's version includes in-frame clones alone and lacks a portion of them. The repertoire has fewer than 400,000 clones, 85% of them found once; the top ten carry around 2%. Sequencing was carried out using PBMCs or T cells enriched from blood (not recorded which). These receptors were taken from a woman in her 30s who had been exposed to COVID-19. Each CDR3 is given with its conserved first and last residue. The order of the fields is clone size, J gene, D gene, V gene, CDR3 DNA, CDR3 protein. A D gene is named only where the DNA matches it firmly. Size tells how often a clone was seen (once, few, many) or the class of an expanded clone, and some rows leave it out.

once,TRBJ2-7,NA,TRBV12-2,TGTGCAGATTTCACGGGACTCAATGACTACTACGAGCAGTACTTC,CADFTGLNDYYEQYF
NA,TRBJ2-5,NA,TRBV19,TGTGCCAGTAGTGTTTCTCAGACAGAAGTAGAGACCCAGTACTTC,CASSVSQTEVETQYF
NA,TRBJ2-1,NA,TRBV4-1,TGCGCCAGCAGCCATAGAGAGGGCGAGCAGTTCTTC,CASSHREGEQFF
NA,TRBJ1-2,NA,TRBV3-1/TRBV3-2,TGTGCCAGCAGCCAAGTAATGGAGTTCTATGGCTACACCTTC,CASSQVMEFYGYTF
NA,TRBJ2-4,TRBD2,TRBV3-1/TRBV3-2,TGTGCCAGCAGCCCTTCTAGCGGGGGGGCCAAAAACATTCAGTACTTC,CASSPSSGGAKNIQYF
NA,TRBJ1-6,NA,TRBV6-1,TGTGCCAGCAGTGAGGTAGGGGAATATTCACCCCTCCACTTT,CASSEVGEYSPLHF
NA,TRBJ1-1,TRBD1,TRBV28,TGTGCCAGCATTCAGGGGGACATGAACACTGAAGCTTTCTTT,CASIQGDMNTEAFF
NA,TRBJ1-2,TRBD1,TRBV5-1,TGCGCCAGCAGCTTACAGGGGGGCGGAGGTGGCTATGGCTACACCTTC,CASSLQGGGGGYGYTF
NA,TRBJ1-2,NA,TRBV30,TGTGCCTGGAGTTCGGGTCCGCTTAACTATGGCTACACCTTC,CAWSSGPLNYGYTF
NA,TRBJ1-3,NA,TRBV25-1,TGTGCCAGCAGTCTGAACAGAAACACCATATATTTT,CASSLNRNTIYF
NA,TRBJ2-1,NA,TRBV2,TGTGCCAGCCGAAATTTCCCGGGATCGAGCTCCTACAATGAGCAGTTCTTC,CASRNFPGSSSYNEQFF
NA,TRBJ1-3,TRBD1,TRBV3-1/TRBV3-2,TGTGCCAGCAGCCGTGAGGGGGCCAGTGGAAACACCATATATTTT,CASSREGASGNTIYF
NA,TRBJ1-6,TRBD1,TRBV11-2,TGTGCCAGCAGCGATAGGGGACAGCGCTTTAATTCACCCCTCCACTTT,CASSDRGQRFNSPLHF
few,TRBJ2-3,NA,TRBV9,TGTGCCAGCAGCGAGGACCACAGGGTTGGCACAGATACGCAGTATTTT,CASSEDHRVGTDTQYF
NA,TRBJ1-6,TRBD1,TRBV5-6,TGTGCCAGCAGCTTGAACGACAGGGGGCGGTCACCCCTCCACTTT,CASSLNDRGRSPLHF
NA,TRBJ2-7,TRBD2,TRBV5-4,TGTGCCAGCAGCTTGTGGGGTAGCGGGAGCCATTCCCGCCTCTACGAGCAGTACTTC,CASSLWGSGSHSRLYEQYF
NA,TRBJ1-5,TRBD1,TRBV3-1/TRBV3-2,TGTGCCAGCAGCCAAGGGGTCGGACAGGGGTATCAGCCCCAGCATTTT,CASSQGVGQGYQPQHF
NA,TRBJ1-1,NA,TRBV19,TGTGCCAGTAGTGTTATGAGAGTAGCTTTCTTT,CASSVMRVAFF
NA,TRBJ1-6,NA,TRBV11-1,TGTGCCAGCGCGAGAGTGGCAGGGCTTTCACCCCTCCACTTT,CASARVAGLSPLHF
NA,TRBJ1-4,NA,TRBV6-5,TGTGCCAGCATAGTAGGAGGGAATAATGAAAAACTGTTTTTT,CASIVGGNNEKLFF
NA,TRBJ1-6,NA,TRBV11-3,TGTGCCAGCAGCTTAGAGGCAGGGGACAATTCACCCCTCCACTTT,CASSLEAGDNSPLHF
NA,TRBJ1-2,NA,TRBV30,TGTGCCTGGAGTCAAAGTCTCGCGTCTGGCTACACCTTC,CAWSQSLASGYTF
NA,TRBJ1-5,TRBD1,TRBV24-1,TGTGCCACCAGTGGCGCACCGGGACAGGGGTTCAATCAGCCCCAGCATTTT,CATSGAPGQGFNQPQHF
NA,TRBJ2-7,TRBD1,TRBV3-1/TRBV3-2,TGTGCCAGCAGCCGGTTACAGGGGGCCCCCTACGAGCAGTACTTC,CASSRLQGAPYEQYF
once,TRBJ1-6,TRBD1,TRBV5-1,TGCGCCAGCAGCTTAGTGCTTGGACAGGTCTCTGTCGGGAGTAATTCACCCCTCCACTTT,CASSLVLGQVSVGSNSPLHF
NA,TRBJ2-6,NA,TRBV4-3,TGCGCCAGCAGCCAAGGGGCAGGGGTCTTGTCTGGGGCCAACGTCCTGACTTTC,CASSQGAGVLSGANVLTF
NA,TRBJ1-1,NA,TRBV5-4,TGTGCCAGCAGCAAGGATCAGGGAAACACTGAAGCTTTCTTT,CASSKDQGNTEAFF
NA,TRBJ2-7,TRBD1,TRBV12-3/TRBV12-4,TGTGCCAGCAGGCGGACAGGGTACGGCGAGCAGTACTTC,CASRRTGYGEQYF
once,TRBJ2-1,NA,TRBV3-1/TRBV3-2,TGTGCCAGCAGCCAGCCCCCCAGTGAGCAGTTCTTC,CASSQPPSEQFF
NA,TRBJ2-1,NA,TRBV3-1/TRBV3-2,TGTGCCAGCAGCCAATCGACAGCATACAATGAGCAGTTCTTC,CASSQSTAYNEQFF
many,TRBJ2-7,TRBD1,TRBV19,TGTGCCAGTAGTCCCCGCACAGGGGTGACCTACGAGCAGTACTTC,CASSPRTGVTYEQYF
NA,TRBJ1-1,TRBD1,TRBV12-3/TRBV12-4,TGTGCCAGCGGCGACAGGGAGAGAACTGAAGCTTTCTTT,CASGDRERTEAFF
NA,TRBJ2-2,TRBD2,TRBV5-4,TGTGCCAGCAGCTTGGTTGGCGGGGGGCGCGGTGGGACCGGGGAGCTGTTTTTT,CASSLVGGGRGGTGELFF
NA,TRBJ1-1,NA,TRBV7-2,TGTGCCAGCAGCTTAGGGCAGGGGACTGAAGCTTTCTTT,CASSLGQGTEAFF
NA,TRBJ1-3,NA,TRBV4-3,TGCGTCAGCAGCCAAGTATCTGGAAACACCATATATTTT,CVSSQVSGNTIYF
NA,TRBJ2-3,NA,TRBV9,TGTGCCAGCAGCGGAGGCAGGGGAAGGGATACGCAGTATTTT,CASSGGRGRDTQYF
NA,TRBJ2-7,TRBD2,TRBV7-9,TGTGCCAGCAGCTTAGTTGGGACTAGCGGTATCTCCTACGAGCAGTACTTC,CASSLVGTSGISYEQYF
NA,TRBJ2-5,TRBD1,TRBV10-2,TGCGCCAGCAGAATGGGGACAGGTCAAGAGACCCAGTACTTC,CASRMGTGQETQYF
few,TRBJ1-1,NA,TRBV19,TGTGCCAGTAGTACCCGGGAGAACACTGAAGCTTTCTTT,CASSTRENTEAFF
once,TRBJ1-3,NA,TRBV6-6,TGTGCCAGCAGTCGCCTTAAAACAGGGATCCCAGGGTCTGGAAACACCATATATTTT,CASSRLKTGIPGSGNTIYF
NA,TRBJ2-3,NA,TRBV5-1,TGCGCCAGCAGTTCTAACAGGGTCAGAGATACGCAGTATTTT,CASSSNRVRDTQYF
few,TRBJ2-7,NA,TRBV28,TGTGCCAGCAGTTTAAAGGGGTACGAGCAGTACTTC,CASSLKGYEQYF